This T cell receptor (beta chain) was recorded in a study of cytomegalovirus exposure and HLA in healthy donors. Broader study findings: The study labeled 170 or so TCR beta chains cytomegalovirus-associated.

CDR3 length equals 14 residues. In germline, CDR1 is MNHNS, CDR2 SASEGT. Trimming cost V 4 bases and J 7 bases; bases outside gene matches: 5. Healthy bone marrow donors made up the donors. Amplification used 60 Vbeta primers and 13 Jbeta primers. Repertoires were generated with immunoSEQ multiplex PCR, while TCRdb's copy carries only in-frame clones and drops some. The sample consists of 140,000 or so clones, approximately 80% of them appearing once. This clone was counted between two and nine times. The antigen is unknown. The sequence derives from a woman in her thirties or forties in good health and CMV-seronegative. The V and J genes are TRBV6-1 and TRBJ1-5; TRBD1 aligns across 9 bases. Sequencing was done on a sample of PBMCs. The CDR3 DNA sequence: TGTGCCAGCAGTGCACAGGGGGCTTGGCAGCCCCAGCATTTT. Protein: CASSAQGAWQPQHF.